This T cell receptor beta chain was identified in a study of cytomegalovirus exposure and HLA in healthy donors (dated by TCRdb to between 2016 and 2019). In terms of the full investigation: In an earlier analysis of 587 of the donors, 276 Gb of sequence data and 120 million or so unique TCR beta sequences from about 190 million T cells were reported. In a later genetic analysis, genome-wide SNP genotypes for about three fifths of the roughly 670 donors were used, and that subset was treated as a discovery cohort. Roughly five DR-DQ haplotypes were handled as single units for association and clustering, since linkage in the cohort was strong. Donor age, sex, ethnicity and CMV serostatus were collected together with the repertoire data. To decide whether each TCR beta V gene segment behaved as functional or pseudogenic, an earlier analysis of approximately 620 of the donors relied on high-throughput TCR beta sequencing. About 330 gigabases of sequencing data and 70 million to 95 million unique TCR sequences made up an early release that covered about 640 HLA-typed donors. Both class I and class II loci were covered by HLA typing, at four-digit resolution. The number of donors typed differed by locus, with roughly 629-640 for A, B, C, DRB1 and DQB1, about 500 for DQA1, 600 to 610 for DPA1, and under 490 for DPB1. A later analysis re-analyzed previously published TCR beta repertoires from 550 to 700 donors and added high-resolution HLA genotyping to study TCR occurrence patterns. The aim of the study was to test whether cataloging public T cell receptors could identify signatures of past pathogen exposure. All discovery cohort repertoires had been generated on a single sequencing platform. Along with the roughly 700-subject first cohort, a separate validation cohort of some 130 different subjects was used. To predict cytomegalovirus infection status, the study brought together high-throughput TCR immunosequencing, statistical association of individual TCRs with disease status, and machine learning. Among about 360 genotyped donors of the cohort, an average of approximately 240,000 unique TCR beta nucleotide sequences were sequenced per donor, roughly 20% of them non-productive. Using immunosequencing, the study profiled T cell repertoires from some 670 subjects and related those repertoires to cytomegalovirus serostatus. Rather than using new phenotypic data, the later analysis identified candidate immune exposures from TCR beta sequences and from how often those sequences occurred across donors. Of the 398 genotyped donors, over 70% fell in the genetic ancestry cluster associated with self-reported Caucasian donors. What the study reported, not specific to this receptor: At a false discovery rate of 0.05, a later analysis linked 16,951 TCR beta sequences to specific HLA alleles. According to a later analysis, parvovirus B19, influenza, CMV and Epstein-Barr virus appeared linked to several top co-occurrence clusters. Linkage disequilibrium might explain the correlated functional status among segregating V segments, but an unknown experimental factor could not be excluded. Assigning TCR associations to individual alleles was difficult when HLA alleles, especially DR and DQ, strongly co-occurred. An association between a missense DCLRE1C variant and V-gene and J-gene trimming of TCR beta chains was found in a later genetic analysis and replicated in an independent cohort. The classifier was reported to diagnose cytomegalovirus status with high specificity and sensitivity in both the original and validation cohorts. A further reported finding was that TCR beta sequences accurately predicted the HLA-A and HLA-B alleles for most subjects in the first cohort. A later genetic analysis reported fewer N-insertions in productive TCRs among donors in an Asian-associated ancestry cluster than the approximately 670-donor mean. The presence/absence analyses assumed that sequencing depth was roughly uniform across donors, and that assumption may not be true. It was suggested by the authors that the approach could potentially be generalized to other disease states and immunological phenotypes. Most TCR sequences were observed very rarely across donors, whereas some public TCRs were present in many individuals. A few of the identified cytomegalovirus-associated TCR beta chains were confirmed in vitro to be specific for cytomegalovirus antigens. A later analysis found that most CMV-associated TCR beta chains appeared HLA-restricted, with HLA associations seemingly driven largely by CMV exposure. A cluster of highly shared sequence variants was judged likely to represent a technical artifact of the sequencing pipeline. CMV serostatus was the only immune exposure information available for the cohort. Only TCR beta chains were sequenced in this cohort, and the absence of alpha or paired-chain data limited detectable features. Because some donors lacked HLA typing at each locus, the association tests relied only on the typed subset. In the study, around 160 TCR beta chains were listed as associated with cytomegalovirus. In an earlier analysis of 587 of the donors, most TCR beta V segments were observed in productive rearrangements about 87% or about 30% of the time, broadly matching IMGT annotations. According to a later analysis, TCR association rates differed among HLA loci, with DRB1 alleles showing the most associated TCRs and HLA-C alleles showing the fewest. Because counts were too low, roughly 16 rarely observed V segments, including chromosome 9 orphons, were excluded from the earlier analysis of fewer than 650 of the donors. A later analysis found that HLA-associated TCR beta chains were more clonally expanded and had lower generation probabilities than equally common non-associated chains.

The cohort consisted of fewer than 700 healthy bone marrow donors. Cohort members were all nominally healthy when sampled, although unrecorded immune exposures were likely present. The donor tested CMV seropositive, placing the donor among the 250 to 350 seropositive members of the cohort. A peripheral blood sample was provided by each donor, and peripheral blood mononuclear cells were used for TCR beta sequencing. Genomic DNA extraction from the blood cell samples was performed with the Qiagen DNeasy Blood Extraction Kit. Details on this clone: Its antigen remains unidentified. No base quality information exists; no much larger clone differs at one position.

The library was generated by the immunoSEQ multiplex PCR assay. For the multiplex PCR, a mixture combining 60 forward primers for TCR Vbeta segments and 13 reverse primers for TCR Jbeta segments was used. The CDR3 region of rearranged TCR beta genes was amplified from genomic DNA by a multiplex PCR assay. The Illumina HiSeq System was used to sequence the amplified TCR beta libraries as 87-base-pair reads. In the source study's methods: A later analysis tallied around 80 million unique TCR beta chains across the approximately 670 repertoires, and roughly 11 million of those chains were shared by two or more donors. A nearest-neighbor algorithm error-corrected the raw reads and collapsed the reads into unique sequences, merging closely related sequences to remove PCR and sequencing errors. To assign V, D and J gene segments, CDR3 sequences were aligned to IMGT reference sequences. For a sequence to be retained, a match of at least six nucleotides to both a V gene segment and a J gene segment was required. A rearrangement was called productive if the CDR3 had no stop codons and remained in frame with V and J, and every other rearrangement was called non-productive. CDR3 was defined by IMGT convention, running from the second conserved V-encoded cysteine to the conserved J-encoded phenylalanine. The earlier analysis of about 500 of the donors excluded sequences that lacked an unambiguous match to a single V gene segment. In an earlier analysis of several hundred of the donors, V segments were called functional above 56.7% productive rearrangements and were called segregating when the between-donor standard deviation exceeded 5%. To diagnose cytomegalovirus status from the catalog of TCR beta chain sequences, a statistical classification framework was built. V and J gene assignment, in a later analysis, came from comparing TCR nucleotide sequences with IMGT/GENE-DB human TR gene sequences. In a later analysis, CDR3 sequences and most-parsimonious VDJ recombination scenarios were assigned using the TCRdist pipeline. In a later analysis, each TCR beta chain was defined by its CDR3 amino acid sequence together with its V-gene family, and reads without a unique V-gene family were excluded. A later analysis removed roughly 590 highly shared, low-generation-probability nucleotide sequences to deal with suspected cross-contamination and a sequencing artifact. For each public chain, a later analysis derived a clonal expansion index from normalized ranks of inferred template counts within each repertoire. In a later analysis, generation probabilities were computed with a VDJ recombination model fitted to out-of-frame rearrangements, and the resulting probabilities were checked against IGoR. Hypergeometric tests were used in a later analysis to score TCR-TCR, TCR-HLA and TCR-CMV co-occurrence, with a repertoire-size bias correction applied to the TCR pairs. False discovery rates were estimated in a later analysis by permuting HLA or CMV assignments 20 times. A later analysis grouped co-occurring TCRs with DBSCAN, adding TCRdist sequence similarity when clustering within HLA-allele-positive subsets. Co-occurrence clustering excluded repertoires with fewer than 30,000 or more than 120,000 public chains, plus five with anomalous nucleotide sharing. The immuneACCESS repertoire file appears here via TCRdb, limited to in-frame rearrangements. These files lack a portion of the clones; in checked studies, under half of the deficit traces to unresolved V genes, and the cause of the others is not known. Clone size and V and J calls were adopted from that table, with D and trimming inferred from the DNA. The sample records 170,000 or so clones, more than 70% of which are singletons. The ten top clones hold roughly 6.3% of the sample.

The sequenced sample was PBMCs. The TCR originated in a male donor in good health and CMV-seropositive.

At the DNA level, the sequence is TGTGCTAGTGGTTTGGCCACAGGGGGAAGCACTGAAGCTTTCTTT. This codes for CASGLATGGSTEAFF. The chain uses TRBV12-5 and TRBJ1-1, with 8 bases in between that match TRBD1. From the cysteine up to the phenylalanine, the CDR3 has a length of 15 residues. Of the read, only the CDR3 DNA is kept; its 45 bases are in frame from base 1. V and J are trimmed by 1 base and 4 bases, and the gene matches miss 5 bases of the junction. Sequences LGHNT (CDR1) and FRNRAP (CDR2) are obtained from the germline V gene.